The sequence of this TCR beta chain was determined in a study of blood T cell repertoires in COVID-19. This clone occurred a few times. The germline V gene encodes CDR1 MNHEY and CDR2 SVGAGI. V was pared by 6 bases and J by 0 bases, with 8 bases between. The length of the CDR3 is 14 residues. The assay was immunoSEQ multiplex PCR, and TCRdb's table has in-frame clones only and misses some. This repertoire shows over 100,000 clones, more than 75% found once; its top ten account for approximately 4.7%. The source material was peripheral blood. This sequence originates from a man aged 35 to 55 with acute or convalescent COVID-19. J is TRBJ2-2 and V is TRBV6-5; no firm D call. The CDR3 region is CASRRTTNTGELFF. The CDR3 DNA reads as TGTGCCAGCAGGCGAACTACGAACACCGGGGAGCTGTTTTTT.